A single sample gave rise to the 8 T cell receptor beta chains below, sequenced in a study of response to subunit inactivated influenza vaccine. In TCRdb, the RT-PCR reads were re-called with MiXCR into one record per CDR3 protein. The sample includes 450,000 to 600,000 distinct CDR3 sequences, 7.6% of them seen just once. The source material was PBMCs from blood, sampled approximately 25 months after vaccination. All receptors come from a man aged 50-75 years who received an inactivated influenza vaccine.

This clonotype showed up just a few times. The chain links TRBV15 to TRBJ2-3; 14 positions match TRBD2. Germline V CDR1 and CDR2: LNHNV, YYDKDF (reference sequence). The ends lost 1 base at V and 2 bases at J; junction bases unmatched: 5. The CDR3 extends over 18 amino acids. The CDR3 is CATSRGGTSGGYTDTQYF. In nucleotides, the CDR3 is TGTGCCACCAGCAGAGGCGGGACTAGCGGGGGATACACAGATACGCAGTATTTT.

In its sample, this clonotype was seen many times. The chain recombines TRBV7-6 with TRBJ2-1; 9 bases align to TRBD2. The CDR3 consists of 15 residues. V lost 0 bases to trimming and J lost 6 bases; unmatched junction nucleotides: 3. From germline, CDR1 is SGHVS and CDR2 FNYEAQ. CDR3 sequence reads: CASSLAAGGPNEQFF. CDR3 nucleotides: TGTGCCAGCAGCTTAGCGGCGGGGGGGCCCAATGAGCAGTTCTTC.

V and J are TRBV30 and TRBJ2-3; D not certain. CDR3 size: 12 residues. From germline, CDR1 is GTSNPN and CDR2 SVGIG (reference sequence). V dropped 1 base and J dropped 3 bases, with 5 bases sitting between them. The CDR3 protein is CAWSGGTDTQYF. CDR3 nucleotides: TGTGCCTGGAGTGGAGGTACAGATACGCAGTATTTT.

This clonotype has ten or more counts. This rearrangement joins TRBV25-1 to TRBJ2-5, with D tentatively TRBD1 (6 bases). The CDR3 is made up of 13 amino acids. From germline, CDR1 is MGHDK and CDR2 SYGVNS. Trimming removed 8 bases at V and 5 bases at J, with 15 bases between. Written as DNA, the CDR3 is TGTGCCAGCCCCAAGAGGGGGACGGAGACCCAGTACTTC. As protein: CASPKRGTETQYF.

The chain uses TRBV10-3 and TRBJ1-5, with D maybe TRBD1 (6 bases). CDR1 and CDR2 from the germline V gene are ENHRY and SYGVKD. This CDR3 has 14 residues. Trimming removed 10 bases from V and 0 bases from J, with 13 bases in between. The CDR3 here is CATQGTDSNQPQHF. As DNA, the CDR3 is TGTGCCACCCAGGGGACGGATAGCAATCAGCCCCAGCATTTT.

This clonotype was seen a few times. The chain combines TRBV11-2 with TRBJ1-2; tentative D call: TRBD1 (5 bases). CDR3 size: 15 residues. V was shortened by 1 base and J by 3 bases, with 12 bases between the two germline ends. CDR1 and CDR2 (germline): SGHAT, FQNNGV. CDR3: CASSLGGQGHYGYTF. The DNA for the CDR3 is TGTGCCAGCAGCTTAGGGGGTCAGGGTCACTATGGCTACACCTTC. The variable domain in full, with the rest retrieved from reference TRBV11-2 and TRBJ1-2, is EAGVAQSPRYKIIEKRQSVAFWCNPISGHATLYWYQQILGQGPKLLIQFQNNGVVDDSQLPKDRFSAERLKGVDSTLKIQPAKLEDSAVYLCASSLGGQGHYGYTFGSGTRLTVV.

This clonotype has ten or more counts. The rearrangement uses TRBV14 and TRBJ2-3; D is possibly TRBD1 (5 bases). The CDR3 spans 16 residues. The V and J ends lost 3 bases and 2 bases respectively, with 15 bases between them. The germline V gene encodes CDR1 SGHDN and CDR2 FVKESK. Written as DNA, the CDR3 is TGTGCCAGCAGCCAGAGAGGCAGGGCAGACACAGATACGCAGTATTTT. It codes for CASSQRGRADTDTQYF.

This clonotype was seen a handful of times. The chain employs TRBV5-6 and TRBJ2-1; D may be TRBD2 (5 bases). CDR3 length equals 13 residues. Germline V gives CDR1 SGHDT, CDR2 YYEEEE. V lost 4 bases to trimming and J lost 6 bases, with 11 bases between them. CDR3 sequence: CASSLLARNEQFF. The DNA of the CDR3 is TGTGCCAGCAGCCTCCTAGCTCGCAATGAGCAGTTCTTC.